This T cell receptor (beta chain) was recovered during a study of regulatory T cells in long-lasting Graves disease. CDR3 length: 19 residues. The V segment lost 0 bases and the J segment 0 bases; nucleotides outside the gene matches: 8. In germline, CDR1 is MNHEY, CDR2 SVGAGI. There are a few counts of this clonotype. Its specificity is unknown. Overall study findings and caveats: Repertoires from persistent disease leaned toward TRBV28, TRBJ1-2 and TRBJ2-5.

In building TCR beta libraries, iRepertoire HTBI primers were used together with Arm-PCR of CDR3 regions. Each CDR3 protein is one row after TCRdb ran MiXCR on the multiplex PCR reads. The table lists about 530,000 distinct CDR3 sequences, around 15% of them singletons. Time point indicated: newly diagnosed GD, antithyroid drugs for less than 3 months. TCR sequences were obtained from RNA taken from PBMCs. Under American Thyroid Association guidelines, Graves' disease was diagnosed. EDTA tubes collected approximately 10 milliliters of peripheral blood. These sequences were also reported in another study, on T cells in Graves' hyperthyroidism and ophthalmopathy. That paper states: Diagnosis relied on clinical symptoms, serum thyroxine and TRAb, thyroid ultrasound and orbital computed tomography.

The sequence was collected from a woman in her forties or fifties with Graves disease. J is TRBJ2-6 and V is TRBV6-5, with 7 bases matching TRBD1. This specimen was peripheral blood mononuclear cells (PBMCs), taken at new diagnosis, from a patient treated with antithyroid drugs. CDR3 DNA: TGTGCCAGCAGTTACTCCTCCGGGACAGTGTTCTCTGGGGCCAACGTCCTGACTTTC. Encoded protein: CASSYSSGTVFSGANVLTF.